The clone carrying this T cell receptor (beta chain) was recorded a few times. These data are taken from a study of blood T cell repertoires in COVID-19. Germline V gene lookup returns CDR1 ENHRY and CDR2 SYGVKD. Trimming left V 8 bases short and J 4 bases short, with 11 bases between. The CDR3 has 12 residues. Some clones are missing from TCRdb's copy, which holds only in-frame ones; the method was immunoSEQ multiplex PCR. Found here are about 280,000 clones, just under 90% of them singletons; the top ten hold 11%. J is TRBJ1-2 and V is TRBV10-3, with a tentative D call TRBD1 (5 bases). The receptor comes from a woman in her twenties or thirties with COVID-19, enrolled during active disease. Sequenced sample: peripheral blood. The CDR3 region has the DNA TGTGCCATCGGGGCAGACGGCTATGGCTACACCTTC. Translating it yields CAIGADGYGYTF.